This T cell receptor (beta chain) was found in a study of shared clonotypes between healthy human individuals. Around 82 million PBMCs supplied genomic DNA for unsorted samples. CDR3 length equals 17 residues. Germline V gene lookup returns CDR1 SGHDT and CDR2 YYEEEE. Germline trimming cut 3 bases from V and 1 base from J; bases unmatched to any gene: 11. It was at deep level that the assay was run. Assay used: immunoSEQ multiplex PCR; TCRdb lists only in-frame clones, some missing. The sample includes 450,000 to 600,000 clones, less than 80% of them seen just once. The clonotype originates from a middle-aged woman in good health. Some clones in this sample may be carry-over from other donors' samples. The sample was PBMCs. V is TRBV5-6 and J is TRBJ2-5; 8 bases line up with TRBD2. Written as DNA, the CDR3 is TGTGCCAGCAGCTCCCGTGGTAGCGGGACTCTCCAAGAGACCCAGTACTTC. It translates to CASSSRGSGTLQETQYF.